Presented here are 5 T cell receptor beta chains from one specimen sequenced in a study of cytomegalovirus exposure and HLA in healthy donors (dated by TCRdb to about 2017). The method behind the library was the immunoSEQ multiplex PCR assay. A mixture of 60 forward primers for TCR Vbeta segments and 13 reverse primers for TCR Jbeta segments was used in the multiplex PCR. TCRdb's version of the immuneACCESS table is confined to in-frame rearrangements and falls short of the full clone set. An unresolved V gene accounts for under half of the shortfall where checked; the remainder is of unknown origin. In this sample the table shows about 170,000 clones, 85% of which occur a single time. Jointly, the top ten make up 1% of the sample. The sample taken for sequencing was PBMCs. The receptors come from a boy between 2 and 15 years old in good health and CMV-seronegative.

The J gene is TRBJ2-3, the V gene TRBV5-4; 9 bases fit TRBD2. After removal of 4 bases from V and 1 base from J, the junction contained 7 bases not matched to a gene. CDR1 is SGHNT and CDR2 is YYREEE in the germline V gene (reference sequence). There are 16 residues in the CDR3. CDR3 residues: CASSRAGTSRTDTQYF. CDR3 DNA sequence: TGTGCCAGCAGCCGAGCCGGGACTAGCCGCACAGATACGCAGTATTTT.

This sequence joins TRBV7-2 and TRBJ2-5; 9 bases fit TRBD1. V gave up 1 base and J gave up 4 bases; unmatched junction bases: 1. The CDR3 is 14 residues long. Germline V gene data show CDR1 as SGHTA and CDR2 as FQGNSA. This CDR3 reads CASSLGTGVETQYF. CDR3 coding DNA: TGTGCCAGCAGCTTAGGGACAGGGGTAGAGACCCAGTACTTC.

This clone was seen just once. This chain joins TRBV5-5 and TRBJ1-5; 8 bases fit TRBD1. Trimming took 0 bases from V and 4 from J; bases not matched to a gene: 3. The CDR3 length is 15 residues. CDR1 and CDR2 from the germline V gene are SGHKS and YYEKEE (reference sequence). The CDR3 protein is CASSLGQGANQPQHF. CDR3 DNA sequence: TGTGCCAGCAGCTTGGGGCAGGGGGCAAATCAGCCCCAGCATTTT.

The count of this clone is one. The rearrangement uses TRBV2 and TRBJ2-2; 12 bases are a match to TRBD1. Germline V gene lookup returns CDR1 SNHLY and CDR2 FYNNEI. J lost 13 bases, V lost 8 bases, and 20 bases had no gene match. The CDR3 runs to 17 residues. The CDR3 loop is CASVKNSGTGGRTRLFF. CDR3 nucleotide sequence: TGTGCCAGCGTGAAGAATTCCGGGACAGGGGGCCGGACCAGGCTGTTTTTT.

To note about this clone: One end of the junction does not line up with germline, which may come from a read error. The rearrangement joins TRBV7-9 to TRBJ1-6; 8 nucleotides match TRBD1. The germline V gene has CDR1 SEHNR and CDR2 FQNEAQ (reference sequence). The CDR3 length is 14 residues. The CDR3 DNA is TGTTCCAGCAGCAGGGGGCAGGGGGCTTCACCCCTCCACTTT. Amino acid sequence: CSSSRGQGASPLHF.